This TCR beta chain was recorded in a study of cytomegalovirus exposure and HLA in healthy donors. This CDR3 contains 13 residues. The germline V gene encodes CDR1 SGHTA and CDR2 FQGNSA. V lost 6 bases, J lost 5 bases, and 13 bases lay in between. The PCR contained 60 Vbeta and 13 Jbeta primers. Generated by immunoSEQ multiplex PCR, the TCRdb table keeps only in-frame clones and is missing some. In the table there are some 81,000 clones, around 72% of which are singletons. The sample consisted of PBMCs. The origin of this receptor is a woman in her thirties or forties in good health and CMV-seropositive. The chain employs TRBV7-2 and TRBJ1-1, with D possibly TRBD1 on 6 matching bases. CDR3 nucleotide sequence: TGTGCCAGCAGGACCACAGGGTATACTGAAGCTTTCTTT. Residues: CASRTTGYTEAFF.